This T cell receptor (beta chain) came from a study of blood T cells in healthy people across ages. General study results and limits: CMV infection status of these donors was not known. Higher diversity, along with more naive CD4+ cells, distinguished long-lived donors from aged donors.

Trimming shortened V by 7 bases and J by 4 bases, and 10 bases separated the two germline ends. In germline, CDR1 is MDHEN, CDR2 SYDVKM. The CDR3 sequence is 12 residues long. Primed by a sample-barcoded 5' primer and a J-beta primer mix, a second PCR proceeded for about 6 to 12 cycles. Using its own MiXCR run on the 5' RACE reads, TCRdb lists one record per CDR3 protein. The sample yields over 600,000 distinct CDR3 sequences, 46% seen once. This clonotype came up a few times. The antigen remains unidentified. The origin of this receptor is a man older than 75 in good health. This sequence joins TRBV28 and TRBJ1-2, with D tentatively TRBD1 (6 bases). The sequenced sample was blood. As DNA, the CDR3 is TGTGCCAGCATATCAGGGGCCTATGGCTACACCTTC. Its translation: CASISGAYGYTF.